A selection of T cell receptor beta chains follows, all from one sample in a study of brain T cells in children with intractable seizures. Generated by immunoSEQ multiplex PCR, the TCRdb table keeps only in-frame clones and is missing some. The table includes about 340,000 clones, 93% detected once. The source was peripheral blood, collected 4 to 5 months after surgery. These receptors all come from a boy in the first two years of life with tuberous sclerosis and intractable seizures. Both conserved end residues are part of each CDR3. Each record gives: CDR3 length, V gene, CDR3 protein.

>15|TRBV19
CASSSRTGFMSPLHF
>14|TRBV27
CASSRTGGGSGYTF
>13|TRBV5-1
CASSLTGNYEQYF
>13|TRBV12-3/TRBV12-4
CASSLAWGETQYF
>13|TRBV5-6
CASSLPHNEKLFF
>15|TRBV7-2
CASSLLVRSYNEQFF
>15|TRBV5-6
CASSLNIMGDTEAFF
>17|TRBV14
CASSPKAEIVAYNEQFF
>13|TRBV11-2
CASSLERGLGYTF
>16|TRBV5-1
CASSLASSGGAETQYF
>13|TRBV6-5
CASSRTEVSQAFF
>16|TRBV9
CASSVGVRESADTQYF
>11|TRBV6-5
CASSYGEKLFF